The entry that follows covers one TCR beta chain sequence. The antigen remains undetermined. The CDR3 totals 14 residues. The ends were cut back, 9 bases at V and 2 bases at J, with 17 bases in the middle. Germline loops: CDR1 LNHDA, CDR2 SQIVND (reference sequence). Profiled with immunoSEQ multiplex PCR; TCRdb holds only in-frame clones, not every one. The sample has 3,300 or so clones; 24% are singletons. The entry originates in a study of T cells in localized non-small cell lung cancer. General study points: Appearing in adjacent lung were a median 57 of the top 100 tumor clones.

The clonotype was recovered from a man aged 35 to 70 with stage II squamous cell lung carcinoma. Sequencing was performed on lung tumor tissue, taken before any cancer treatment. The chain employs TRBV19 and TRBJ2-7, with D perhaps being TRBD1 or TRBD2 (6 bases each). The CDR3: CASETKGGTYEQYF. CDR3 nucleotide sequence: TGTGCCAGCGAGACGAAGGGGGGTACCTACGAGCAGTACTTC. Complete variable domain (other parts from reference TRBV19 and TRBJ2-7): DGGITQSPKYLFRKEGQNVTLSCEQNLNHDAMYWYRQDPGQGLRLIYYSQIVNDFQKGDIAEGYSVSREKKESFPLTVTSAQKNPTAFYLCASETKGGTYEQYFGPGTRLTVT.